The sample holds a few counts of the clone carrying this TCR beta chain. The sample is drawn from a study of T cells after yellow fever vaccination. V lost 5 bases and J 6 bases, leaving 7 bases between the germline ends. Per germline, CDR1 DFQATT and CDR2 SNEGSKA (reference sequence). The CDR3 totals 11 residues. TCRdb redid the calling of the 5' RACE reads with MiXCR, one entry per CDR3 protein. The sample gives 620,000 or so distinct CDR3 sequences, about a sixth of which show up once; 17% is in the top ten. Sequenced material: PBMCs, taken 4 to 6 days after the first yellow fever vaccination. J is TRBJ2-2 and V is TRBV20-1; no reliable D call. This TCR derives from a man younger than 30 who received the YFV17D yellow fever vaccine. DNA of the CDR3: TGCAGTGCTGCCCGGGCCGGGGAGCTGTTTTTT. Translation: CSAARAGELFF.